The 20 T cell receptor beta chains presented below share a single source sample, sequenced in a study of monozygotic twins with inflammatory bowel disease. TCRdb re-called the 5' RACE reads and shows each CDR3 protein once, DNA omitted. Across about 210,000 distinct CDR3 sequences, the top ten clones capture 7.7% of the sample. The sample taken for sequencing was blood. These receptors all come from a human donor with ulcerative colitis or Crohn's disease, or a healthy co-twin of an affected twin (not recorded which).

This chain's CDR3 is CASSRGIITYEQYF. This rearrangement joins TRBV19 to TRBJ2-7. Germline V CDR1 and CDR2: LNHDA, SQIVND (reference sequence). The CDR3 is made up of 14 amino acids.

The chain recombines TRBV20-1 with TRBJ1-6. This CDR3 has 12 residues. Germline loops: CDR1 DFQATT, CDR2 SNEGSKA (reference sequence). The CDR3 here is CSARQTNSPLHF.

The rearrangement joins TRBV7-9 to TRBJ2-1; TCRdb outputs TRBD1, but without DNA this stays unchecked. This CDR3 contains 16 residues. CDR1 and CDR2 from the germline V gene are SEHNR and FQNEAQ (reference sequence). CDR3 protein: CASRGFRQDTYNEQFF.

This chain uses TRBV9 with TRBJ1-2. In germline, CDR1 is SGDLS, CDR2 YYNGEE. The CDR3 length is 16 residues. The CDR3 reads CASTASREIDVYGYTF.

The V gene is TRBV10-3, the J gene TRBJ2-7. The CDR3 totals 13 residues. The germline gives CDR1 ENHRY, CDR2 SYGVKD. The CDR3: CAISESPEQEQYF.

The CDR3 reads CASSQVRDRVNTGELFF. The V and J genes are TRBV3-1 and TRBJ2-2; as DNA is missing, the TRBD1 call by TCRdb cannot be tested. CDR3 length: 17 residues. Germline lookup yields CDR1 LGHDT and CDR2 YNNKEL (reference sequence). The full variable domain, rest sourced from reference TRBV3-1 and TRBJ2-2, is DTAVSQTPKYLVTQMGNDKSIKCEQNLGHDTMYWYKQDSKKFLKIMFSYNNKELIINETVPNRFSPKSPDKAHLNLHINSLELGDSAVYFCASSQVRDRVNTGELFFGEGSRLTVL.

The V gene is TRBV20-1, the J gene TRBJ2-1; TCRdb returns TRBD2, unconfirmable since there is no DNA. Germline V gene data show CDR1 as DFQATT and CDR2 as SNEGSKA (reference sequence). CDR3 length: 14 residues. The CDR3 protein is CSARTSGRYNEQFF.

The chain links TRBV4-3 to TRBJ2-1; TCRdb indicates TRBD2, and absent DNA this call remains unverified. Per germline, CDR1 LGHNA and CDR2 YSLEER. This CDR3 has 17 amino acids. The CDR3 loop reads CASSQESGRAGYNEQFF.

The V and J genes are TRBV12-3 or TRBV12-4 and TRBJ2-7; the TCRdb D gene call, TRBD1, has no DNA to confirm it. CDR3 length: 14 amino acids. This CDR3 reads CASSSGTPGYEQYF.

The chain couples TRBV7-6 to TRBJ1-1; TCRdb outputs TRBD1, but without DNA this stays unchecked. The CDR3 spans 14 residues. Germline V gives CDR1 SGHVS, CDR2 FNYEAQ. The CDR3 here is CASSSPGGNTEAFF.

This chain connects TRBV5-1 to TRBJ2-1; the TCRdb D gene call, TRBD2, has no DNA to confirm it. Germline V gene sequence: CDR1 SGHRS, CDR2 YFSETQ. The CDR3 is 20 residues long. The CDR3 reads CASSSGTTGLAGGTYNEQFF.

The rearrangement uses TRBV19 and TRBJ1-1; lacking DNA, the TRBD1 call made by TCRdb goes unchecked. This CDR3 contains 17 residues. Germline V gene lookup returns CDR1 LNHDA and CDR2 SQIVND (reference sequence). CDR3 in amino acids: CASSIDSRGFWSPEAFF.

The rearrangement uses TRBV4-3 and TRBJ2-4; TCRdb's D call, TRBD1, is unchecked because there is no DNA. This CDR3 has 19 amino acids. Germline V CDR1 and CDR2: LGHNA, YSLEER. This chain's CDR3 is CASSQEGTEGAPAKNIQYF.

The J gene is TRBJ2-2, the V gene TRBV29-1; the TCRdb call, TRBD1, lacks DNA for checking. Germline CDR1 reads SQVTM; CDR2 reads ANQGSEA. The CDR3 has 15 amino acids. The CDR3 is CSVRVVAANTGELFF.

The CDR3 region is CASSEPGPVPDEQFF. This chain joins TRBV6-4 and TRBJ2-1; as DNA is missing, the TRBD1 call by TCRdb cannot be tested. This CDR3 is built from 15 residues. CDR1 is MRHNA and CDR2 is SNTAGT in the germline V gene.

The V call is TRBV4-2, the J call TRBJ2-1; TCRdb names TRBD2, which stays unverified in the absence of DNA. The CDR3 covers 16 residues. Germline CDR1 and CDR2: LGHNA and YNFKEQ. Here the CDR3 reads CASSQDVTSGSREQFF.

This CDR3 is CASSLVAGNTGELFF. The V call is TRBV5-1, the J call TRBJ2-2; the D gene TCRdb calls, TRBD2, cannot be checked with no DNA. Germline V gene data show CDR1 as SGHRS and CDR2 as YFSETQ. CDR3 length: 15 residues.

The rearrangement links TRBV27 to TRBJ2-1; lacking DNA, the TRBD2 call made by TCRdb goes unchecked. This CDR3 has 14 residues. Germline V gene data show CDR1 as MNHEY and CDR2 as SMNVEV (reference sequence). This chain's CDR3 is CASSNQRAHNEQFF.

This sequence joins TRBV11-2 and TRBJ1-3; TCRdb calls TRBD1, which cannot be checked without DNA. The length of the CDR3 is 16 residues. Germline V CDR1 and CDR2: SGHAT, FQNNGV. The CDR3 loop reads CASSFFRDSGGNTIYF.

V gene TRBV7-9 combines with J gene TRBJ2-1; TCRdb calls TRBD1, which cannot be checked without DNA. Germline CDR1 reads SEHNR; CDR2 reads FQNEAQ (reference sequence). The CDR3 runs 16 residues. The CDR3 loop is CASSRRGGIAYNEQFF. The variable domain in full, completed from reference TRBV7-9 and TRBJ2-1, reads DTGVSQNPRHKITKRGQNVTFRCDPISEHNRLYWYRQTLGQGPEFLTYFQNEAQLEKSRLLSDRFSAERPKGSFSTLEIQRTEQGDSAMYLCASSRRGGIAYNEQFFGPGTRLTVL.